Given below is one T cell receptor (beta chain) in context. Its cognate antigen has yet to be identified. No much larger clone is present one base from it, and per-base qualities are unavailable. This sample is drawn from a study of blood T cell repertoires in COVID-19 (dated by TCRdb to about 2020). About the full investigation: The collaborator samples originated in the United States, Italy and Spain and spanned the acute and convalescent phases of COVID-19. The material from the prospective study consisted of cDNA or gDNA derived from T cells, B-cell-depleted T cells, or PBMCs. Subjects who had been exposed to COVID-19, were actively infected with it, or had recovered from it provided the deeply sampled blood TCRbeta repertoires that made up the dataset. The repertoires were made available in a free public database intended to serve as a resource for research on the immune response to SARS-CoV-2. The samples were drawn from two sources: the first 160 participants of the ongoing ImmuneRACE study, and 1,254 subjects contributed by 6 global collaborators. A de-identified subject ID, COVID-19 status, age in years and sex were almost always included in the sample metadata. Where available, HLA class I and class II types were taken from metadata supplied by the sample provider and were not determined by assay-based typing.

Trimming accounts for 4 bases at V and 2 bases at J, while the number of junction bases matched to no gene is 6. The CDR3, cysteine through phenylalanine, is 17 amino acids long. Only the CDR3 DNA is retained, 51 bases long and in frame from the first base. CDR1 and CDR2 (SGHRS, YFSETQ) derive from the germline V gene. TCRbeta CDR3 regions were amplified from genomic DNA by means of the immunoSEQ Assay, a bias-controlled multiplex PCR. On the authors' methods: Within the assay, amplification of reference gene primers was used to estimate how many nucleated cells each sample contained. To quantify the absolute abundance of each unique TCRbeta CDR3 rearrangement, sequence reads were collapsed and filtered. For each sample, productive Simpson clonality was calculated as the square root of Simpson's diversity index across productive rearrangements. Imported from immuneACCESS, the table was reduced by TCRdb to in-frame sequences with V and J called. These copies leave out some clones; in studies compared against another copy, an unresolved V gene accounts for under half, and the cause of the remainder is not known. The V and J calls and clone size were taken over from that table, and D and trimming were inferred from the DNA. The sample profile shows about 160,000 clones; approximately 90% of them were found once. About 2% of the sample is taken by the ten largest.

Overall study results and their limits: The amount of clinical and demographic metadata varied by source and participant and was provided uncurated.

Each collaborating institution followed its own protocols to collect whole blood in K2EDTA tubes. For TCRbeta analysis, collaborator samples were shipped as frozen whole blood, as isolated PBMCs, or as DNA extracted from either sample type. The chain is assembled from TRBV5-1 and TRBJ2-3; the junction holds 14 bases that match TRBD2. Material for sequencing was peripheral blood. The sequence derives from a man aged 18 to 29 with acute or convalescent COVID-19. At the DNA level, the sequence is TGCGCCAGCAGCCGGACTAGCGGGGGGCCCTACACAGATACGCAGTATTTT. It codes for CASSRTSGGPYTDTQYF. With the rest looked up from the reference TRBV5-1 and TRBJ2-3 genes rather than sequenced, the full variable domain is KAGVTQTPRYLIKTRGQQVTLSCSPISGHRSVSWYQQTPGQGLQFLFEYFSETQRNKGNFPGRFSGRQFSNSRSEMNVSTLELGDSALYLCASSRTSGGPYTDTQYFGPGTRLTVL.